This T cell receptor beta chain was recorded in a study of blood T cells in healthy people across ages. Study-level points and caveats: Fewer expanded clones and more diversity marked long-lived versus aged donors. PBMCs left unsorted prevented a conclusive naive versus antigen-experienced comparison.

Each donor was a healthy Caucasian individual from Russia, aged roughly 6 to 95. Extractions gave at least 5 micrograms of total RNA per sample. Through a sample-barcoded 5' primer and a J-beta primer mix, a second PCR was run for roughly 7 to 11 cycles. TCRdb reprocessed the 5' RACE reads via MiXCR and lists one record per CDR3 protein. The repertoire has around 1,500,000 distinct CDR3 sequences, approximately 30% of them found once; the top ten carry over 7%. The CDR3 consists of 13 residues. The V gene's germline CDR1 is SSHAT and CDR2 FNYEAQ (reference sequence). V lost 5 bases and J 6 bases, leaving 13 bases between the germline ends. This clonotype was seen ten or more times. Its matching antigen is unknown.

The rearrangement links TRBV7-7 to TRBJ2-5; possibly TRBD1 or TRBD2 for D (5 bases each). This receptor was identified in a woman aged 30 to 39 in good health. The material sequenced was blood. CDR3 nucleotides: TGTGCCAGCAGCCCGGGGCTAGCTCAGACCCAGTACTTC. It specifies CASSPGLAQTQYF. The whole variable domain, remainder taken from reference TRBV7-7 and TRBJ2-5, is GAGVSQSPRYKVTKRGQDVTLRCDPISSHATLYWYQQALGQGPEFLTYFNYEAQPDKSGLPSDRFSAERPEGSISTLTIQRTEQRDSAMYRCASSPGLAQTQYFGPGTRLLVL.